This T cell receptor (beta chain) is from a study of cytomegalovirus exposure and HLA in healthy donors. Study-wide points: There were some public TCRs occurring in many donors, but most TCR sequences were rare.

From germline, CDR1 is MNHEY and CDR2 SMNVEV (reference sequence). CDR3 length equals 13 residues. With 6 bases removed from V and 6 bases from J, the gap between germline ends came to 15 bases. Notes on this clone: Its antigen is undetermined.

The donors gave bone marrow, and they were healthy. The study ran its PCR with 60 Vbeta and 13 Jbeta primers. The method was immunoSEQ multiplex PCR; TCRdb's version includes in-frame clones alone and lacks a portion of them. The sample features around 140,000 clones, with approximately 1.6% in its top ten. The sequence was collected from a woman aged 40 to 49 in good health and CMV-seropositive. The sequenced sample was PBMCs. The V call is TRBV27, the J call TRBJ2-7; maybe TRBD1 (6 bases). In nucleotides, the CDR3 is TGTGCCAGCAGCTCTCAACAGGGATTCGAGCAGTACTTC. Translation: CASSSQQGFEQYF.